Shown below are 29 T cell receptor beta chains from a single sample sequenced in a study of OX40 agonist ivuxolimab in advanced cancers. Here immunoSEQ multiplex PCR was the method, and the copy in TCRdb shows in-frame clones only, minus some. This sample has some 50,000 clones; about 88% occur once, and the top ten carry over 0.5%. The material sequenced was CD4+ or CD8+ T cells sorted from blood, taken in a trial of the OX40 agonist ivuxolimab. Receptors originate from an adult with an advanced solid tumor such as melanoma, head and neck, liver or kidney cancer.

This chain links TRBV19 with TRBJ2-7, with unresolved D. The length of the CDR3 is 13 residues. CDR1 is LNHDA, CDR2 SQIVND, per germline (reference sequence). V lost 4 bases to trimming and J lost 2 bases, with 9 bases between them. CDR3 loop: CASSSLDTYEQYF. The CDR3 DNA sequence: TGTGCCAGTAGTAGCCTCGACACCTACGAGCAGTACTTC.

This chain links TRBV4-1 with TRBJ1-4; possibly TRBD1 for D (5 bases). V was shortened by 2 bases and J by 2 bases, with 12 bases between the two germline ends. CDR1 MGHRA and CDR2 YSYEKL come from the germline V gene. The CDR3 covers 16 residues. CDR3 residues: CASSQMPGWTNEKLFF. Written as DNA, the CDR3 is TGCGCCAGCAGCCAAATGCCAGGGTGGACTAATGAAAAACTGTTTTTT.

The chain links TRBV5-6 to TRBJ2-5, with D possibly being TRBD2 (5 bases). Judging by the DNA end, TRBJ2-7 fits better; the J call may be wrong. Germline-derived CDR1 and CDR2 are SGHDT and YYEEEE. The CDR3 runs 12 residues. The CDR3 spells CASSLGGYEQYF. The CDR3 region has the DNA TGTGCCAGCAGCTTGGGCGGGTACGAGCAGTACTTC.

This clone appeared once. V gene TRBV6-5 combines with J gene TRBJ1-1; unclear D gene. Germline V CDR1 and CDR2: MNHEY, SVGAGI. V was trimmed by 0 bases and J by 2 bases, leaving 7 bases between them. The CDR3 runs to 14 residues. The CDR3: CASSYSAANTEAFF. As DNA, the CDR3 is TGTGCCAGCAGTTACTCGGCCGCCAACACTGAAGCTTTCTTT.

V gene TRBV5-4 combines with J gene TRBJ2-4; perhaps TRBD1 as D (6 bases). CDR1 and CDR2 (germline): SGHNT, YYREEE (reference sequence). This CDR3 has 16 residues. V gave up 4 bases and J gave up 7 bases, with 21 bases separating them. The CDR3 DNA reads TGTGCCAGCAGCCCGATTGGGGTACAGGGCGGGAACATTCAGTACTTC. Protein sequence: CASSPIGVQGGNIQYF.

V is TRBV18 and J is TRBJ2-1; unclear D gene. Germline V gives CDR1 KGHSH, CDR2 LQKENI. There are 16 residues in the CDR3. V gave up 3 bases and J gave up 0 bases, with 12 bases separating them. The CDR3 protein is CASSPGGALSYNEQFF. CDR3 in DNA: TGTGCCAGCTCACCGGGCGGAGCGCTCTCCTACAATGAGCAGTTCTTC.

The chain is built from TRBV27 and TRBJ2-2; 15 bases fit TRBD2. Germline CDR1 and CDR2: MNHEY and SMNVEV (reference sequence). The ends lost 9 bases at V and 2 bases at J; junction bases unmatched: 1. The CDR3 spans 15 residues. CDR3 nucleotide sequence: TGTGCCAGGGGACTAGCGGGAGGTAACACCGGGGAGCTGTTTTTT. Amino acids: CARGLAGGNTGELFF.

The CDR3, as DNA: TGTGCCAGCAGCTTGGCGGGACGGGCTCTTCACTATGGCTACACCTTC. Translating gives CASSLAGRALHYGYTF. The V and J genes are TRBV5-4 and TRBJ1-2; TRBD1 might be the D (5 bases). V lost 0 bases, J lost 3 bases, and 15 bases lay in between. Germline V gene sequence: CDR1 SGHNT, CDR2 YYREEE (reference sequence). The CDR3 extends over 16 amino acids. The whole variable domain, filled in from reference TRBV5-4 and TRBJ1-2, reads ETGVTQSPTHLIKTRGQQVTLRCSSQSGHNTVSWYQQALGQGPQFIFQYYREEENGRGNFPPRFSGLQFPNYSSELNVNALELDDSALYLCASSLAGRALHYGYTFGSGTRLTVV.

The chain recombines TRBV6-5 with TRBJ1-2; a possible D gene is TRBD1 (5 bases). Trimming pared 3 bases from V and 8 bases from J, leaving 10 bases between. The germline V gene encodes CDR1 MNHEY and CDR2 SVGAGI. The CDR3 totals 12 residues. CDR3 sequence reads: CASSYRGDGYTF. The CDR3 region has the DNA TGTGCCAGCAGTTATCGGGGGGACGGCTACACCTTC.

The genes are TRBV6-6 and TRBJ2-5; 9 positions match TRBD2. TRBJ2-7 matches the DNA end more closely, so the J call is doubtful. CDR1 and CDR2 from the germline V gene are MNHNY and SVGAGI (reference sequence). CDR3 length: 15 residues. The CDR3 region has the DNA TGTGCCAGCAGTTACCCCGGTAGCGGGAGCGACGAGCAGTACTTC. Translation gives CASSYPGSGSDEQYF.

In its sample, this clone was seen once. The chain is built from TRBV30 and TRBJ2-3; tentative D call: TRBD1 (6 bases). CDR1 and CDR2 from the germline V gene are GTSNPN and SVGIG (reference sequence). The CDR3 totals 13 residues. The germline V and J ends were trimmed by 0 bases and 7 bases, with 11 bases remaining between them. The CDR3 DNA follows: TGTGCCTGGAGTGTATCTGGGGACAATACGCAGTATTTT. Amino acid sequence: CAWSVSGDNTQYF.

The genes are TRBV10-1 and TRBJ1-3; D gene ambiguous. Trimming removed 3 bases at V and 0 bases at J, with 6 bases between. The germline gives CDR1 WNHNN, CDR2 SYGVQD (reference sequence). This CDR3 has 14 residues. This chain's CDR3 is CASSDRRSGNTIYF. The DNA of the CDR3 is TGCGCCAGCAGTGACAGACGCTCTGGAAACACCATATATTTT.

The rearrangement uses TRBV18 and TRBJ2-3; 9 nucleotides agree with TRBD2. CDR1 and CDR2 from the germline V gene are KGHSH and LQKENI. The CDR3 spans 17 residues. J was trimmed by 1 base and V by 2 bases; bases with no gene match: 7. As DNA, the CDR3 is TGTGCCAGCTCACCATTCGAACTAGCGGGCGGCACAGATACGCAGTATTTT. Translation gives CASSPFELAGGTDTQYF.

The DNA for the CDR3 is TGTGCCAGCAGGATACACCGTTTGAATCCCCAGCATTTT. It yields the protein CASRIHRLNPQHF. The chain recombines TRBV2 with TRBJ1-5; D remains unclear. Trimming took 6 bases from V and 10 from J, leaving 16 bases between them. Germline values: CDR1 SNHLY, CDR2 FYNNEI. The CDR3 consists of 13 residues.

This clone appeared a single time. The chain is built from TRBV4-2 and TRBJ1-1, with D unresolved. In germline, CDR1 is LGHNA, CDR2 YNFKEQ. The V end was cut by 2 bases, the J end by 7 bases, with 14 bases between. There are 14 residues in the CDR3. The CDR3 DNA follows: TGTGCCAGCAGCCAACTCCTTACGACTGGTGAAGCTTTCTTT. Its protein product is CASSQLLTTGEAFF.

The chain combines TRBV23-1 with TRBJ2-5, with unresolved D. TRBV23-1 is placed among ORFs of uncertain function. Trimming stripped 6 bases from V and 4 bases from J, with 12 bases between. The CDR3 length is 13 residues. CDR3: CASSPLKGETQYF. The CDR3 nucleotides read TGCGCCAGCAGCCCCCTAAAGGGAGAGACCCAGTACTTC.

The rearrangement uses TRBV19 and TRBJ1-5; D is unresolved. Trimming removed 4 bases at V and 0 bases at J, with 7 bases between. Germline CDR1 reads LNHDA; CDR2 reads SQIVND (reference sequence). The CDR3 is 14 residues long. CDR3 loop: CASSKITSNQPQHF. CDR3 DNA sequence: TGTGCCAGTAGTAAAATAACTAGCAATCAGCCCCAGCATTTT.

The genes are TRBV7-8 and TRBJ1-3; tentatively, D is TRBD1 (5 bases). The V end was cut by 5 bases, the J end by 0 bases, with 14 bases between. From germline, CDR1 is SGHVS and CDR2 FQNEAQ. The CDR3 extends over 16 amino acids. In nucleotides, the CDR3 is TGTGCCAGCAGCCCGACAGTTAGCCCCTCTGGAAACACCATATATTTT. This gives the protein CASSPTVSPSGNTIYF. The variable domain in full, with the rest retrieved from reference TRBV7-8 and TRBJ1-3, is GAGVSQSPRYKVAKRGQDVALRCDPISGHVSLFWYQQALGQGPEFLTYFQNEAQLDKSGLPSDRFFAERPEGSVSTLKIQRTQQEDSAVYLCASSPTVSPSGNTIYFGEGSWLTVV.

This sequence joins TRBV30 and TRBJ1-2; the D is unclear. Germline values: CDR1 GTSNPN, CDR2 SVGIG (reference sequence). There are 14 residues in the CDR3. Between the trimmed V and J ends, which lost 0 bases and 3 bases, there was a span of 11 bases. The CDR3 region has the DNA TGTGCCTGGAGTGTGGGCCTGCTTTACTATGGCTACACCTTC. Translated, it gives CAWSVGLLYYGYTF.

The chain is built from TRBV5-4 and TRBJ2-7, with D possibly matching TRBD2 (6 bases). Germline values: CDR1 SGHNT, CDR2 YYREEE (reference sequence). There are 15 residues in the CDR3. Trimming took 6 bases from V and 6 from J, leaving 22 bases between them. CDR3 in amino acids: CASTLLSGQFGEQYF. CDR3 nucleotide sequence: TGTGCCAGCACCCTTCTTAGCGGTCAGTTCGGCGAGCAGTACTTC.

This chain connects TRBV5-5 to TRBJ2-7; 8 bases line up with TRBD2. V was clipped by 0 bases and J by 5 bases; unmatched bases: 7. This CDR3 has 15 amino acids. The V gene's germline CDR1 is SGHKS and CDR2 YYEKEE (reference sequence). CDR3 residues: CASSLVGLGFDEQYF. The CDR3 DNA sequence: TGTGCCAGCAGCTTGGTGGGACTAGGGTTTGACGAGCAGTACTTC.

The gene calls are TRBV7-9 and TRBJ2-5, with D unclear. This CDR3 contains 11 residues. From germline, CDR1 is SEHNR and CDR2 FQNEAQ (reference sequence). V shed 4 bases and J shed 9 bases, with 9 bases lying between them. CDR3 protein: CASSSLYAQYF. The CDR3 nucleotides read TGTGCCAGCAGCTCCCTTTACGCCCAGTACTTC.

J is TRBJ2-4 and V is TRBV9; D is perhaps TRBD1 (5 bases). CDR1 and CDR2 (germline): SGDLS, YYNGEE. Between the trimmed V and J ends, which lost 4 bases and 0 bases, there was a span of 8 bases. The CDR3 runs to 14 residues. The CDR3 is CASSKQVAKNIQYF. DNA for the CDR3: TGTGCCAGCAGCAAACAGGTAGCCAAAAACATTCAGTACTTC.

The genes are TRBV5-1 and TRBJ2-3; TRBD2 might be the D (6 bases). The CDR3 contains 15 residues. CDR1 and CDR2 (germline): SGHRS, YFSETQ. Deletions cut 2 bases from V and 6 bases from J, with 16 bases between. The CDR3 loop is CASSFGGMGGDTQYF. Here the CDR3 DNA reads TGCGCCAGCAGCTTTGGTGGGATGGGGGGTGATACGCAGTATTTT.

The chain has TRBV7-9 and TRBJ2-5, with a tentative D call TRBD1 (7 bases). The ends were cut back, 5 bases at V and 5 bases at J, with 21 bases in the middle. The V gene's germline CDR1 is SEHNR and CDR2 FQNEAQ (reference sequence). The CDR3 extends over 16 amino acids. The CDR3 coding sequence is TGTGCCAGCAGCGGAGGGGAAAGGGGGCGCGGGGAGACCCAGTACTTC. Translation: CASSGGERGRGETQYF.

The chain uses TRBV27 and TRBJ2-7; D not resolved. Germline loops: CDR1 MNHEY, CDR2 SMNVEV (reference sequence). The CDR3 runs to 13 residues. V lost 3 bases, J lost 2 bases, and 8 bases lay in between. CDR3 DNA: TGTGCCAGCAGTTTGGGCAGAGCCTACGAGCAGTACTTC. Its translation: CASSLGRAYEQYF.

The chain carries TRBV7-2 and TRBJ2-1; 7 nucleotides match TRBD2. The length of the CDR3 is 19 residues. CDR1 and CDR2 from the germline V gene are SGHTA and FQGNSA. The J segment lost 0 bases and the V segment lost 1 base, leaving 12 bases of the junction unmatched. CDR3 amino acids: CASSLVRSLAASSYNEQFF. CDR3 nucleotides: TGTGCCAGCAGCTTAGTACGGTCCCTAGCGGCTAGCTCCTACAATGAGCAGTTCTTC.

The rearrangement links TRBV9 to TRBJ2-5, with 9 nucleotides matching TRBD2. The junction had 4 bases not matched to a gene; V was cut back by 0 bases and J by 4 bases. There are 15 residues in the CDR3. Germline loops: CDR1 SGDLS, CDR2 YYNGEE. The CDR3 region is CASSVGLAARETQYF. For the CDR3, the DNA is TGTGCCAGCAGCGTAGGACTAGCGGCGCGAGAGACCCAGTACTTC.

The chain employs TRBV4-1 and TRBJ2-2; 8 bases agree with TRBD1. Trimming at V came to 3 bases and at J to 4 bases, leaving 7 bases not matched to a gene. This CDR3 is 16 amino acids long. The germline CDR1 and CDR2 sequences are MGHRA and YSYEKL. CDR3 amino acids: CASSHLGQGRTGELFF. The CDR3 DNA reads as TGCGCCAGCAGCCACCTCGGACAGGGACGCACCGGGGAGCTGTTTTTT.